This T cell receptor (beta chain) is from a study of blood T cell repertoires in COVID-19. Study as a whole: Specimens from acute and convalescent COVID-19 originated in the United States, Italy and Spain.

In the authors' workflow: Using reference gene primer amplification, nucleated cell counts were estimated. The assay was immunoSEQ multiplex PCR, and TCRdb's table has in-frame clones only and misses some. The V and J calls and clone size come from that table; D and trimming were worked out from the DNA. This sample yields approximately 49,000 clones, of which roughly 79% are seen a single time; around 24% belongs to the top ten. Per the germline V gene, CDR1 is MDHEN and CDR2 is SYDVKM. The CDR3 covers 15 residues. V gave up 7 bases and J gave up 6 bases; unmatched junction bases: 10. The sequenced material came from peripheral blood. The TCR originated in a woman of 80 years or more with COVID-19, enrolled during active disease. The V and J genes are TRBV28 and TRBJ2-1; the match to TRBD2 covers 9 bases. In DNA form, the CDR3 reads TGTGCCAGCACCCAGTGGGGTAGCGGGAGCAATGAGCAGTTCTTC. Amino acids: CASTQWGSGSNEQFF.